The T cell receptor (beta chain) under discussion was sequenced for a study of blood T cell repertoires in COVID-19. Study information: The United States, Italy and Spain were the sources of the acute and convalescent COVID-19 samples. In each case, the material was cDNA or gDNA derived from T cells, B-cell-depleted T cells, or PBMCs.

Study processing details: It was from reference gene primer amplification that nucleated cell counts were estimated. Produced via immunoSEQ multiplex PCR; TCRdb's table is partial and in-frame only. V and J calls and clone size are given by that table; D and trimming were obtained from the DNA. The sample lists around 190,000 clones, about 80% occurring once. Germline V lookup: CDR1 LNHDA, CDR2 SQIVND (reference sequence). Trimming removed 3 bases from V and 5 bases from J, with 14 bases in between. The CDR3 loop spans 14 amino acids. The sequenced sample consisted of peripheral blood. The chain combines TRBV19 with TRBJ2-7; TRBD1 might be the D (6 bases). This sequence originates from a human donor in a cohort sampled during active COVID-19. CDR3 protein: CASSIYGQSNEQYF. The CDR3 DNA reads TGTGCCAGTAGTATTTATGGACAGTCCAACGAGCAGTACTTC.